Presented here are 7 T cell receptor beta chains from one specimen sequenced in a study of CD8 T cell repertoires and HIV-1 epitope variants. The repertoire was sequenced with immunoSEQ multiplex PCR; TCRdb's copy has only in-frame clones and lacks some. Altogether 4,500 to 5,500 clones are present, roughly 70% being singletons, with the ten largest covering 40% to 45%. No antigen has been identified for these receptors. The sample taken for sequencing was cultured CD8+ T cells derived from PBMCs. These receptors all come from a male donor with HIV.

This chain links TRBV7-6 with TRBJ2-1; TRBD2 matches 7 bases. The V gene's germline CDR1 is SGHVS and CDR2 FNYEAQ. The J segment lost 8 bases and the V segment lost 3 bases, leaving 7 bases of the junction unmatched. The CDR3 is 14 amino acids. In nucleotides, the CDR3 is TGTGCCAGCAGCTTGGGCGGGAGAGGCGATGAGCAGTTCTTC. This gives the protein CASSLGGRGDEQFF.

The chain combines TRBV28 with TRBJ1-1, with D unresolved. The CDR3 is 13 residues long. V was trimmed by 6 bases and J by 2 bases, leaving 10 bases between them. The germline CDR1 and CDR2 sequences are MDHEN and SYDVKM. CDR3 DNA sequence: TGTGCCAGCAGGGATCACGCAAACACTGAAGCTTTCTTT. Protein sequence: CASRDHANTEAFF.

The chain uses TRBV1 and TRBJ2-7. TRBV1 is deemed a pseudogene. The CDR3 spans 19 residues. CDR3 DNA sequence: TGCACCAGCAGCCTCCGGGACATCAAGATTAGCGGTCTCGGGAACGAGCAGTACTTC. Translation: CTSSLRDIKISGLGNEQYF.

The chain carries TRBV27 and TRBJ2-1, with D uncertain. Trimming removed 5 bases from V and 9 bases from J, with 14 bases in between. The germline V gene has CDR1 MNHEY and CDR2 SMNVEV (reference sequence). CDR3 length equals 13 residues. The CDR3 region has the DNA TGTGCCAGCAGTCCCCTTGGAGCCGCTGAGCAGTTCTTC. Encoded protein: CASSPLGAAEQFF.

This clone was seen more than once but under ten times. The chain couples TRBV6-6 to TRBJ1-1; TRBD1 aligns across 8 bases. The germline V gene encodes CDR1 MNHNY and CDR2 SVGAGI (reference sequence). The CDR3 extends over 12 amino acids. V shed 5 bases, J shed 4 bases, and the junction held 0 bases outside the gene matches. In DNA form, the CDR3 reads TGTGCCAGCAGTACAGGGGGCACTGAAGCTTTCTTT. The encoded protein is CASSTGGTEAFF.

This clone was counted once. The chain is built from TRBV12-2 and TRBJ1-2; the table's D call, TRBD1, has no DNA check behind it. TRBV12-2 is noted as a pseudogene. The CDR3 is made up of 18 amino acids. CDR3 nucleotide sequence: TGTGCAAGTCGGCCAGAGGTGGGGCCGTTACCGATAGATGGCGGCTACACCTTC. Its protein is CASRPEVGPLPIDGGYTF.

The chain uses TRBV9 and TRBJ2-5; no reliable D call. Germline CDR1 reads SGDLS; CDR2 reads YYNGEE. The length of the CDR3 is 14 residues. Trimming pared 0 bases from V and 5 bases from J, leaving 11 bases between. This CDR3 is CASSVGASWETQYF. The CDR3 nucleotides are TGTGCCAGCAGCGTAGGAGCGAGTTGGGAGACCCAGTACTTC.